The clone carrying this T cell receptor beta chain was counted once. Its antigen is still unknown. The data were taken from a study of T cell repertoires in cytomegalovirus infection. From the reads, TCRdb called clonotypes with MiXCR, one entry per CDR3 protein. The sample gives roughly 500,000 distinct CDR3 sequences, around 30% of which show up once; about a sixth is in the top ten. Overall study results and limits: HLA-C-restricted CMV clonotypes gave the most frequent clonotype in two of eight donors.

The specimen was cultured PBMCs, collected from culture after CMV antigen stimulation. The TCR was taken from a human donor in good health (CMV status not recorded). Some clones in this sample may be carry-over from other donors' samples.

The CDR3 sequence is CASSRMRGVGSGNTIYF. The CDR3 nucleotides are TGTGCCAGCAGCCGAATGCGGGGGGTAGGCTCTGGAAACACCATATATTTT. The rearrangement links TRBV7-2 to TRBJ1-3; TRBD1 might be the D (5 bases). Trimming cost V 5 bases and J 0 bases, with 17 bases left between them. Germline V lookup: CDR1 SGHTA, CDR2 FQGNSA. This CDR3 is 17 amino acids long.